This TCR beta chain was observed in a study of cytomegalovirus exposure and HLA in healthy donors. The germline gives CDR1 SQVTM, CDR2 ANQGSEA. The CDR3 loop spans 14 amino acids. J gave up 3 bases and V 4 bases, and 5 bases lay outside the gene matches. This clone turned up a few times. The PCR employed 60 Vbeta primers together with 13 Jbeta primers. Here immunoSEQ multiplex PCR was the method, and the copy in TCRdb shows in-frame clones only, minus some. The sample contains about 110,000 clones, roughly 15% of which appear only once. The clonotype originates from a female donor in good health and CMV-seronegative. The chain is built from TRBV29-1 and TRBJ2-7; 11 bases match TRBD1. The sequencing sample was made of PBMCs. The CDR3 spells CSVAQDRGLYEQYF. In DNA form, the CDR3 reads TGCAGCGTTGCACAGGACAGGGGGCTCTACGAGCAGTACTTC.